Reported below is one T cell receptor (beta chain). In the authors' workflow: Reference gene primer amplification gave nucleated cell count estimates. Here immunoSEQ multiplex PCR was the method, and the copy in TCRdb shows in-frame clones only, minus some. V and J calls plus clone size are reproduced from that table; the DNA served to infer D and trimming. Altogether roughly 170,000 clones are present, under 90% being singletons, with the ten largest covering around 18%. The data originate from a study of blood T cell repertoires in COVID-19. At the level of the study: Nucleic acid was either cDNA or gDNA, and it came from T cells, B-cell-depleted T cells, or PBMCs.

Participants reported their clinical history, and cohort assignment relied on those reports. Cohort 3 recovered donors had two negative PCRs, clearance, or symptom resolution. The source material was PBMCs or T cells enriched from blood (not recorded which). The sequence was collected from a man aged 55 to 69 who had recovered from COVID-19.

The CDR3 is CASCPGLVETQYF. CDR3 nucleotide sequence: TGTGCCAGCTGCCCCGGTCTAGTAGAGACCCAGTACTTC. The V call is TRBV6-5, the J call TRBJ2-5; no definite D call. Germline values: CDR1 MNHEY, CDR2 SVGAGI. This CDR3 spans 13 amino acids. The V end lost 8 bases, the J end lost 4 bases, and 14 bases lay between the germline ends.